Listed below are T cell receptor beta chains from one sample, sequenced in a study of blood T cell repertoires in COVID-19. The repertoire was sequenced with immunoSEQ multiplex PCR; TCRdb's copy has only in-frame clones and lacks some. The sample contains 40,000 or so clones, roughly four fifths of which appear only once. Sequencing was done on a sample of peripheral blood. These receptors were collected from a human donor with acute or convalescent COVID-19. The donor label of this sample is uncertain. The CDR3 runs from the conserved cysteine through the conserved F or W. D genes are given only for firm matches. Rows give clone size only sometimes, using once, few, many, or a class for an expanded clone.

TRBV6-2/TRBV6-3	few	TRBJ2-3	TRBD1	CASSYGTEPDTQYF	TGTGCCAGCAGTTACGGGACAGAACCAGATACGCAGTATTTT
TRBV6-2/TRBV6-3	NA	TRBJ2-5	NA	CASSNPLTGEGTQYF	TGTGCCAGCAGTAACCCATTGACTGGTGAAGGGACCCAGTACTTC
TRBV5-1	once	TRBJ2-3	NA	CASRNYGEDTQYF	TGCGCCAGCAGGAACTACGGTGAAGATACGCAGTATTTT
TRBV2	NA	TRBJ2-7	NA	CASREQGSLGYEQYF	TGTGCCAGCAGAGAACAGGGCTCCCTCGGGTACGAGCAGTACTTC
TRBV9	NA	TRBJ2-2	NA	CASSVVGRMGELFF	TGTGCCAGCAGCGTAGTGGGCAGGATGGGGGAGCTGTTTTTT
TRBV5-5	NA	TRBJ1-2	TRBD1	CASSGGTAVGGYTF	TGTGCCAGCAGCGGAGGGACAGCGGTTGGTGGCTACACCTTC
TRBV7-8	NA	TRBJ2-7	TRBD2	CASSLRGGSYEQYF	TGTGCCAGCAGCTTAAGGGGAGGGTCCTACGAGCAGTACTTC
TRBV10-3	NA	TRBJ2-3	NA	CAISESGSRTDTQYF	TGTGCCATCAGTGAGTCGGGCAGCCGCACAGATACGCAGTATTTT
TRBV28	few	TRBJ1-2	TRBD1	CASSGQVVYGYTF	TGTGCCAGCAGTGGACAGGTCGTCTATGGCTACACCTTC
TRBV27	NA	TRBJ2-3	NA	CASSSGQFTDTQYF	TGTGCCAGCAGTTCGGGTCAGTTCACAGATACGCAGTATTTT
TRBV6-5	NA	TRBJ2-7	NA	CASTPLARLAYEQYF	TGTGCCAGCACACCGCTCGCGCGACTGGCCTACGAGCAGTACTTC
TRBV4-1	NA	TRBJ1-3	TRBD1	CASSHHISGTGSRNTIYF	TGCGCCAGCAGCCATCATATTTCCGGGACAGGGTCTCGAAACACCATATATTTT
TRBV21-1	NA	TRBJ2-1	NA	CASSKDEQGPQYEQFF	TGTGCCAGCAGCAAAGACGAGCAGGGCCCGCAATATGAGCAGTTCTTC
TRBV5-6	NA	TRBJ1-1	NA	CASSLGGPTRAAFF	TGTGCCAGCAGCTTGGGCGGTCCCACGAGGGCTGCTTTCTTT
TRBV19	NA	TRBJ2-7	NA	CASSMSWGGASYEQYF	TGTGCCAGTAGTATGTCTTGGGGGGGGGCCTCCTACGAGCAGTACTTC
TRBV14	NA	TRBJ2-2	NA	CASSQRSGTGELFF	TGTGCCAGCAGCCAGCGTTCGGGCACCGGGGAGCTGTTTTTT
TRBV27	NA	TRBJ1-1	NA	CASRTSTGLGTEAFF	TGTGCCAGCAGAACGTCGACAGGATTGGGGACTGAAGCTTTCTTT
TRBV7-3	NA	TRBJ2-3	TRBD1	CASSPMDRPDTQYF	TGTGCCAGCAGCCCCATGGACAGGCCAGATACGCAGTATTTT
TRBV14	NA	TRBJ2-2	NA	CASSQVTPNTGELFF	TGTGCCAGCAGCCAAGTGACACCGAACACCGGGGAGCTGTTTTTT
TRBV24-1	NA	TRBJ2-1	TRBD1	CATSDSGTDHNEQFF	TGTGCCACCAGTGATTCCGGGACAGATCACAATGAGCAGTTCTTC
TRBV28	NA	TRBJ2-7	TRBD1	CASSTGGTYEQYF	TGTGCCAGCTCGACAGGGGGCACCTACGAGCAGTACTTC
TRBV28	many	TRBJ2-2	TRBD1	CASSFHGQENTGELFF	TGTGCCAGCAGTTTCCACGGACAGGAGAACACCGGGGAGCTGTTTTTT
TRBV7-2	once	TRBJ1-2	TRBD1	CASSSLGQGGGYTF	TGTGCCAGCAGCTCCCTTGGACAGGGCGGGGGCTACACCTTC
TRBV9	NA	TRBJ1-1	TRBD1	CASSLGTGGAVLTEAFF	TGTGCCAGCAGCCTCGGGACAGGGGGCGCCGTCCTCACTGAAGCTTTCTTT
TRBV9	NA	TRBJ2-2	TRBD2	CASSVVAGGSWTGELFF	TGTGCCAGCAGCGTAGTAGCGGGGGGTTCGTGGACCGGGGAGCTGTTTTTT
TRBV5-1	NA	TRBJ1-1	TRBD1	CASSTGQGGNTEAFF	TGCGCCAGCAGCACCGGACAGGGGGGGAACACTGAAGCTTTCTTT
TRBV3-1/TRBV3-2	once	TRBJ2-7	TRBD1	CASSPGTGRSYEQYF	TGTGCCAGCAGCCCCGGGACAGGGAGATCCTACGAGCAGTACTTC
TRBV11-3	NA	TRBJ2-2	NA	CASSLAHPGELFF	TGTGCCAGCAGCTTAGCACACCCCGGGGAGCTGTTTTTT
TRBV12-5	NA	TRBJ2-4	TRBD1	CASGLSGRTGQYF	TGTGCTAGTGGTTTGTCTGGTCGGACAGGGCAGTACTTC
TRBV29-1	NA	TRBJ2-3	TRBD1	CSVEQNRGGNTQYF	TGCAGCGTTGAACAAAACAGGGGTGGAAATACGCAGTATTTT
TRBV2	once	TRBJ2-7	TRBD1	CASSGAPGQGAEGRYEQYF	TGTGCCAGCAGCGGTGCCCCGGGACAGGGGGCGGAAGGAAGATACGAGCAGTACTTC
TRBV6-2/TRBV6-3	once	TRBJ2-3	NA	CASSSDFFTDTQYF	TGTGCCAGCAGTTCGGACTTCTTCACAGATACGCAGTATTTT
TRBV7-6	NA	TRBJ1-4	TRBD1	CASSLRDSQLEKLFF	TGTGCCAGCAGCTTAAGGGACAGCCAGCTCGAAAAACTGTTTTTT
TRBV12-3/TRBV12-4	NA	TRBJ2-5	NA	CASSSKETQYF	TGTGCCAGCAGTTCCAAAGAGACCCAGTACTTC
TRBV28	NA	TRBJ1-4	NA	CASTNPYETNEKLFF	TGTGCCAGCACTAACCCCTATGAGACTAATGAAAAACTGTTTTTT
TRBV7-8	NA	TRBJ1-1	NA	CASSLQRTREAFF	TGTGCCAGCAGCTTACAAAGGACACGCGAAGCTTTCTTT
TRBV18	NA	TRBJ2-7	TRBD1	CASSPGRDRAGEQYF	TGTGCCAGCTCACCCGGCAGGGACAGGGCGGGAGAGCAGTACTTC
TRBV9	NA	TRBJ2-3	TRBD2	CASSVVLIAGATDTQYF	TGTGCCAGCAGCGTAGTTCTGATAGCGGGAGCAACAGATACGCAGTATTTT
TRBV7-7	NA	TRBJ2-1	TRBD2	CASSVTSGSGNEQFF	TGTGCCAGCAGCGTGACTAGCGGGAGTGGCAATGAGCAGTTCTTC
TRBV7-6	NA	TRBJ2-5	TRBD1	CASSSQPTGALETQYF	TGTGCCAGCAGCTCCCAACCGACAGGGGCACTGGAGACCCAGTACTTC
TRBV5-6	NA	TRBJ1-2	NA	CASSSVYGYTF	TGTGCCAGCAGCTCGGTTTATGGCTACACCTTC